The 12 T cell receptor beta chains below come from one sample, sequenced in a study of blood T cells in healthy people across ages. Together with a sample-barcoded 5' primer, a J-beta primer mix was included in a second PCR lasting 7 to 11 cycles. TCRdb redid the calling of the 5' RACE reads with MiXCR, one entry per CDR3 protein. The table has roughly 1,500,000 distinct CDR3 sequences, roughly 40% seen once. The sample consisted of blood. Source of these receptors: a woman younger than 30 in good health.

This clonotype was counted only a few times. The chain couples TRBV6-6 to TRBJ2-7; D possibly uses TRBD1 or TRBD2 (5 bases each). Germline CDR1 reads MNHNY; CDR2 reads SVGAGI (reference sequence). There are 13 residues in the CDR3. The V end lost 2 bases, the J end lost 5 bases, and 10 bases lay between the germline ends. The CDR3 sequence is CASSYAGTNEQYF. The CDR3 DNA reads TGTGCCAGCAGTTACGCCGGGACCAACGAGCAGTACTTC.

This chain joins TRBV20-1 and TRBJ2-3; 14 bases agree with TRBD2. Germline V gene sequence: CDR1 DFQATT, CDR2 SNEGSKA (reference sequence). The V and J ends lost 3 bases and 6 bases, in that order; junction bases with no gene match: 5. This CDR3 comprises 15 residues. CDR3 sequence: CSARGLAGDRDTQYF. In DNA form, the CDR3 reads TGCAGTGCTAGGGGACTAGCGGGAGATCGGGATACGCAGTATTTT.

This clonotype was counted a few times. The V call is TRBV4-1, the J call TRBJ2-5; D gene unclear. Germline V gene lookup returns CDR1 MGHRA and CDR2 YSYEKL. The CDR3 is 17 residues long. The V end lost 0 bases, the J end lost 4 bases, and 18 bases lay between the germline ends. CDR3 DNA sequence: TGCGCCAGCAGCCAAGATCGGCTCGCCGCTAATCGAGAGACCCAGTACTTC. Its translation is CASSQDRLAANRETQYF.

The V and J genes are TRBV30 and TRBJ2-7; D might be TRBD2 (5 bases). The CDR3 extends over 14 amino acids. From germline, CDR1 is GTSNPN and CDR2 SVGIG (reference sequence). The CDR3 spells CASGSDYHSYEQYF. CDR3 bases: TGTGCATCGGGGTCAGACTACCACTCCTACGAGCAGTACTTC.

A few counts support this clonotype. The chain carries TRBV5-1 and TRBJ2-1; the D gene is possibly TRBD2 (5 bases). CDR1 is SGHRS and CDR2 is YFSETQ in the germline V gene. The CDR3 runs 14 residues. Trimming removed 7 bases from V and 2 bases from J, with 13 bases in between. CDR3: CASSPGNPYNEQFF. CDR3 sequence (DNA): TGCGCCAGCTCCCCCGGGAACCCCTACAATGAGCAGTTCTTC.

As concerns this clonotype: One end of the junction fails to match germline, which may point to a read error. V is TRBV6-2 or TRBV6-3 and J is TRBJ2-3; D remains unclear. The CDR3 totals 13 residues. Per the germline V gene, CDR1 is MNHEY and CDR2 is SVGEGT. For the CDR3, the DNA is TGCGCCAGCCAGACCCCTCCCACAGATACGCAGTATTTT. It encodes CASQTPPTDTQYF.

This clonotype was observed a few times. The V call is TRBV12-3 or TRBV12-4, the J call TRBJ2-3; no clear D gene. Trimming took off 4 bases at V and 4 bases at J, with 9 bases between the two ends. This CDR3 has 13 amino acids. The CDR3 here is CASSWEKADTQYF. The DNA of the CDR3 is TGTGCCAGCAGTTGGGAAAAAGCAGATACGCAGTATTTT.

This clonotype has just a few counts. The CDR3 region is CASSLSNVYGYTF. The CDR3 DNA sequence: TGTGCCAGCAGCTTGAGTAATGTCTATGGCTACACCTTC. The V and J genes are TRBV11-2 and TRBJ1-2; D is ambiguous. The germline gives CDR1 SGHAT, CDR2 FQNNGV. V lost 3 bases and J lost 4, with 9 bases in between. The CDR3 spans 13 residues.

V usage is TRBV6-6 and J usage is TRBJ2-1; the match to TRBD2 covers 7 bases. In germline, CDR1 is MNHNY, CDR2 SVGAGI (reference sequence). V lost 2 bases, J lost 0 bases, and 7 bases stayed unmatched. This CDR3 spans 17 amino acids. DNA for the CDR3: TGTGCCAGCAGTTACCCCGCAGGCGGGAGCTCCTACAATGAGCAGTTCTTC. Encoded protein: CASSYPAGGSSYNEQFF.

This clonotype was seen only a few times. The chain has TRBV20-1 and TRBJ2-1; D not certain. V lost 0 bases to trimming and J lost 1 base, with 7 bases between them. From germline, CDR1 is DFQATT and CDR2 SNEGSKA (reference sequence). The CDR3 length is 14 residues. The CDR3 nucleotides are TGCAGTGCTAGAGATGAAGGGTCCTACAATGAGCAGTTCTTC. This codes for CSARDEGSYNEQFF.

This clonotype has a single count. The chain carries TRBV14 and TRBJ2-3; possible D gene TRBD1, 6 bases. CDR3 length: 15 residues. Trimming took 4 bases from V and 6 from J, leaving 17 bases between them. Germline-derived CDR1 and CDR2 are SGHDN and FVKESK. The CDR3 protein is CASSLTWGPADTQYF. CDR3 in DNA: TGTGCCAGCAGCCTAACTTGGGGGCCAGCGGATACGCAGTATTTT.

V usage is TRBV11-1 and J usage is TRBJ2-7; D might be TRBD2 (6 bases). The V gene's germline CDR1 is SGHAT and CDR2 FQDESV (reference sequence). The CDR3 has 13 amino acids. The V gene lost 5 bases and the J gene lost 2 bases, with 10 bases spanning the gap. The CDR3 spells CASSLRDAYEQYF. The DNA for the CDR3 is TGTGCCAGCAGCCTGCGGGACGCCTACGAGCAGTACTTC.